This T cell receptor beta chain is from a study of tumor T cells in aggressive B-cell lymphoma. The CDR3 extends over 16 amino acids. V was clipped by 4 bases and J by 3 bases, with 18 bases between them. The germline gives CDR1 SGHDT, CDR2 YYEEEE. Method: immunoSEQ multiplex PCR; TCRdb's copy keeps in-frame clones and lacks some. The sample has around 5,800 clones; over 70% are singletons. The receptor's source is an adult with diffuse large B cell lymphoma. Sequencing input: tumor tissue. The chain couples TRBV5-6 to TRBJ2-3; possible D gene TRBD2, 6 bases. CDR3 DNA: TGTGCCAGCAGCCCTGATGGTAGCGGTAATACAGATACGCAGTATTTT. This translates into CASSPDGSGNTDTQYF.